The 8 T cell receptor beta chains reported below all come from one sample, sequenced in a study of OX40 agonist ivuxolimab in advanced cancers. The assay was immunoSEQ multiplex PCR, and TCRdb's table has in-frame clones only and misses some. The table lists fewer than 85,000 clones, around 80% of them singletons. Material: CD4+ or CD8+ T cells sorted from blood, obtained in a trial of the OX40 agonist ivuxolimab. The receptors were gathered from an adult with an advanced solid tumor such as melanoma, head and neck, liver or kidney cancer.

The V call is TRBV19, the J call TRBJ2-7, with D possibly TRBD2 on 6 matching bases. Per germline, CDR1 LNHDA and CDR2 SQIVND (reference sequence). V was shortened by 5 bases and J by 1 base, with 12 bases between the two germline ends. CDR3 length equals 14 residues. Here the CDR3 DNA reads TGTGCCAGTAGTGCCGGGACTTGGTCCTACGAGCAGTACTTC. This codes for CASSAGTWSYEQYF.

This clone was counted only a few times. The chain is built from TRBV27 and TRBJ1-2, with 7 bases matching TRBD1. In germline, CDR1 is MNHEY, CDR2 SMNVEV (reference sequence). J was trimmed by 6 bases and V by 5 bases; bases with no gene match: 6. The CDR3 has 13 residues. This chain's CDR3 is CASSPDRVNGYTF. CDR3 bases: TGTGCCAGCAGTCCCGACAGGGTAAATGGCTACACCTTC.

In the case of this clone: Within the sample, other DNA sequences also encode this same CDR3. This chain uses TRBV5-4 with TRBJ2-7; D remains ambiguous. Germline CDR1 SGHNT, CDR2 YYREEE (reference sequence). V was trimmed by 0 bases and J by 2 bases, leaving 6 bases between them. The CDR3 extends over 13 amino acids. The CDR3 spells CASSLGGPYEQYF. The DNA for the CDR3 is TGTGCCAGCAGCTTGGGAGGCCCCTACGAGCAGTACTTC.

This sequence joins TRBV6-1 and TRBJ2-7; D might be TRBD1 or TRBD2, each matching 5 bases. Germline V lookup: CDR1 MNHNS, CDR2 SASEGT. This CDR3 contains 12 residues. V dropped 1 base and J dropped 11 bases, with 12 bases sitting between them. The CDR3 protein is CASSEVGRTKYF. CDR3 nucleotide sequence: TGTGCCAGCAGTGAAGTGGGACGGACGAAGTACTTC.

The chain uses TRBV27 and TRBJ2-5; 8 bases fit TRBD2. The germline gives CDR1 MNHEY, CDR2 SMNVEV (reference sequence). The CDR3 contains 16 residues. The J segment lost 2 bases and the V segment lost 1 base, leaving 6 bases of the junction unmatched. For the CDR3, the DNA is TGTGCCAGCAGTTTATGGGGAGCGGGAGAGCAAGAGACCCAGTACTTC. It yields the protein CASSLWGAGEQETQYF.

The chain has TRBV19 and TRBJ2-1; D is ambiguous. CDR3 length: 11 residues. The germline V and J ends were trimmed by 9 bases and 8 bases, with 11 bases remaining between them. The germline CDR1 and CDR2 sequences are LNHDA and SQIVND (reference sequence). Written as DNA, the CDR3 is TGTGCCAGCCAGGCCCGCTATGAGCAGTTCTTC. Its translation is CASQARYEQFF.

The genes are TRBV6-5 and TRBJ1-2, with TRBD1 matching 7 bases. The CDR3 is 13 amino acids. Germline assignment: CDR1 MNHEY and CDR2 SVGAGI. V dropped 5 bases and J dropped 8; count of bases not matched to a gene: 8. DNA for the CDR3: TGTGCCAGCAGTCCAACAGGGGCAGAAGGCTACACCTTC. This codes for CASSPTGAEGYTF.

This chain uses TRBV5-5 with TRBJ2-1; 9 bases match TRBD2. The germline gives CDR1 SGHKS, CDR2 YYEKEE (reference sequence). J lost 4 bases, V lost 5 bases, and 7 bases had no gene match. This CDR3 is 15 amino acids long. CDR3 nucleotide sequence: TGTGCCAGCAGGACGACTAGCGGAGGTTACAATGAGCAGTTCTTC. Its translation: CASRTTSGGYNEQFF. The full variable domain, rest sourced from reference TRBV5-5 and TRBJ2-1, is DAGVTQSPTHLIKTRGQQVTLRCSPISGHKSVSWYQQVLGQGPQFIFQYYEKEERGRGNFPDRFSARQFPNYSSELNVNALLLGDSALYLCASRTTSGGYNEQFFGPGTRLTVL.